The source of this T cell receptor (beta chain) is a study of T cell responses to AZD1222 COVID-19 vaccine. Repertoires were generated with immunoSEQ multiplex PCR, while TCRdb's copy carries only in-frame clones and drops some. This table holds about 180,000 clones, about 93% found once. About this clone: The antigen is not known.

The study, taken as a whole, reports: The study sampled repertoires only after the peak T cell response. At 160-218 and 743-854, vaccine-associated CD4 TCRs were dominant, and they spanned spike. Reportedly, close to half of spike-specific TCRs are directed against unmutated variant regions.

Trimming took 5 bases from V and 5 from J; bases not matched to a gene: 5. Germline CDR1 is LGHDT and CDR2 is YNNKEL (reference sequence). This CDR3 is built from 13 residues. V is TRBV3-1 (or the pseudogene TRBV3-2) and J is TRBJ1-2; TRBD1 aligns across 7 bases. This sequence originates from an adult who received the MenACWY meningococcal vaccine as a control. The input for sequencing was peripheral blood, taken 28 days after the second dose of the MenACWY control vaccine. CDR3: CASSTHRGYGYTF. CDR3 coding DNA: TGTGCCAGCAGCACACACAGGGGTTATGGCTACACCTTC.